This T cell receptor beta chain was captured by sequencing in a study of cytomegalovirus exposure and HLA in healthy donors. For this clone: The antigen is undetermined.

Study-wide findings and caveats: The authors confirmed in vitro that a few CMV-associated chains were specific for CMV antigens.

PCR used 60 Vbeta primers and 13 Jbeta primers. The repertoire was sequenced with immunoSEQ multiplex PCR; TCRdb's copy has only in-frame clones and lacks some. The sample gives about 110,000 clones, 73% of which show up once; under 9.5% is in the top ten. When sampled, the donors appeared nominally healthy, though they likely had unrecorded immune exposures. Sample: PBMCs. The receptor was derived from a man between 35 and 55 years old in good health and CMV-seronegative.

CDR3 DNA sequence: TGTGCCAGCAGCTTCGGCCAGGTTAACTATGGCTACACCTTC. Encoded protein: CASSFGQVNYGYTF. The chain employs TRBV7-2 and TRBJ1-2; D not certain. Germline CDR1 is SGHTA and CDR2 is FQGNSA. Deletions cut 3 bases from V and 1 base from J, with 9 bases between. The CDR3 is made up of 14 amino acids.